Below are 20 T cell receptor beta chains sequenced from a single sample in a study of T cell responses to AZD1222 COVID-19 vaccine (dated by TCRdb to the early 2020s). The receptor library was made with the immunoSEQ multiplex PCR assay. TCRdb limited this immuneACCESS table to in-frame rearrangements with V and J called. A share of clones is missing; checked studies link under half to unresolved V genes, and the rest is unexplained. The sample data list some 110,000 clones, and approximately 92% of these were observed just once. More than 2.5% of the sample rests with the top ten. The sample's time point label, in plain terms: baseline before first vaccination. Sequencing was performed on peripheral blood, taken on day 0 of AZD1222 vaccination. Source of these receptors: an adult in good health.

The chain links TRBV7-9 to TRBJ1-2; 7 positions match TRBD1. Germline V CDR1 and CDR2: SEHNR, FQNEAQ (reference sequence). The length of the CDR3 is 14 residues. V gave up 3 bases and J gave up 1 base; unmatched junction bases: 2. CDR3 in amino acids: CASSFPGGNYGYTF. Written as DNA, the CDR3 is TGTGCCAGCAGCTTCCCAGGGGGTAACTATGGCTACACCTTC.

V gene TRBV19 combines with J gene TRBJ2-7, with D tentatively TRBD1 (7 bases). The germline V and J ends were trimmed by 5 bases and 6 bases, with 17 bases remaining between them. CDR3 length: 14 residues. In germline, CDR1 is LNHDA, CDR2 SQIVND (reference sequence). The CDR3 nucleotides read TGTGCCAGTAGTCAAAGGACAGGAGGGCTCGAGCAGTACTTC. This encodes CASSQRTGGLEQYF. Drawing the rest from reference TRBV19 and TRBJ2-7, the complete variable domain is DGGITQSPKYLFRKEGQNVTLSCEQNLNHDAMYWYRQDPGQGLRLIYYSQIVNDFQKGDIAEGYSVSREKKESFPLTVTSAQKNPTAFYLCASSQRTGGLEQYFGPGTRLTVT.

The genes are TRBV6-5 and TRBJ2-1; 10 nucleotides match TRBD2. With 7 bases clipped from V and 3 bases from J, the junction kept 6 bases outside the gene matches. The CDR3 has 15 amino acids. The germline V gene encodes CDR1 MNHEY and CDR2 SVGAGI. CDR3 DNA: TGTGCCAGCAATTTAGCGGGGGGATTCTACAATGAGCAGTTCTTC. Protein: CASNLAGGFYNEQFF.

This sequence joins TRBV2 and TRBJ1-1; TRBD1 aligns across 10 bases. CDR3 size: 13 residues. J gave up 5 bases and V 5 bases, and 2 bases lay outside the gene matches. Per germline, CDR1 SNHLY and CDR2 FYNNEI. The CDR3 DNA follows: TGTGCCAGCAGTAGGGACAGGGGAACTGAAGCTTTCTTT. The encoded protein is CASSRDRGTEAFF.

The V gene is TRBV19, the J gene TRBJ2-7; D remains unclear. Germline assignment: CDR1 LNHDA and CDR2 SQIVND (reference sequence). The CDR3 extends over 14 amino acids. V dropped 0 bases and J dropped 3 bases, with 9 bases sitting between them. CDR3: CASSIDWNNYEQYF. CDR3 DNA: TGTGCCAGTAGTATAGATTGGAACAACTACGAGCAGTACTTC.

The rearrangement joins TRBV28 to TRBJ1-1; tentatively, D is TRBD1 (5 bases). This CDR3 has 15 residues. Trimming stripped 1 base from V and 5 bases from J, with 14 bases between. The germline CDR1 and CDR2 sequences are MDHEN and SYDVKM. This CDR3 reads CASSLLGARGTEAFF. In nucleotides, the CDR3 is TGTGCCAGCAGTTTATTAGGGGCGCGAGGTACTGAAGCTTTCTTT.

This clone was recorded once. The junction differs from germline at one of its ends, possibly a read error. The gene calls are TRBV15 and TRBJ2-3; D not certain. Germline V gene sequence: CDR1 LNHNV, CDR2 YYDKDF (reference sequence). CDR3 size: 16 residues. The CDR3 region is CATSRDVATVTDTRYF. The CDR3 DNA follows: TGTGCCACCAGCAGAGACGTTGCGACGGTCACAGATACGCGGTATTTT.

This clone has just one count. This sequence joins TRBV6-5 and TRBJ1-2, with 7 bases lining up with TRBD1. J gave up 4 bases and V 10 bases, and 15 bases lay outside the gene matches. Germline-derived CDR1 and CDR2 are MNHEY and SVGAGI. CDR3 length: 15 residues. CDR3 in DNA: TGTGCCACCCGATTACGAGGGGGCGCTGGCTATGGCTACACCTTC. It codes for CATRLRGGAGYGYTF.

This chain uses TRBV7-2 with TRBJ1-1; D is undetermined. Germline CDR1 reads SGHTA; CDR2 reads FQGNSA. The length of the CDR3 is 17 residues. V lost 2 bases and J 0 bases, leaving 16 bases between the germline ends. The CDR3 spells CASSLINTARLNTEAFF. Here the CDR3 DNA reads TGTGCCAGCAGCTTAATCAATACGGCCCGGCTGAACACTGAAGCTTTCTTT.

The chain combines TRBV4-3 with TRBJ2-7; unclear D gene. The CDR3 is 15 amino acids. Germline lookup yields CDR1 LGHNA and CDR2 YSLEER. With 0 bases removed from V and 0 bases from J, the gap between germline ends came to 9 bases. CDR3 region: CASSQEGRSSYEQYF. CDR3 DNA sequence: TGCGCCAGCAGCCAAGAAGGCAGGAGCTCCTACGAGCAGTACTTC.

The chain couples TRBV7-2 to TRBJ1-5, with 10 nucleotides matching TRBD1. Per the germline V gene, CDR1 is SGHTA and CDR2 is FQGNSA. The CDR3 is 15 residues long. V lost 6 bases and J lost 4; bases outside the gene matches: 6. As DNA, the CDR3 is TGTGCCAGCAGTCCGACAGGGGGCGTAAATCAGCCCCAGCATTTT. Translated, it gives CASSPTGGVNQPQHF. The entire variable domain, with the rest obtained from reference TRBV7-2 and TRBJ1-5, is as follows: GAGVSQSPSNKVTEKGKDVELRCDPISGHTALYWYRQSLGQGLEFLIYFQGNSAPDKSGLPSDRFSAERTGGSVSTLTIQRTQQEDSAVYLCASSPTGGVNQPQHFGDGTRLSIL.

V and J are TRBV12-3 or TRBV12-4 and TRBJ1-2; 8 positions match TRBD1. Trimming cost V 6 bases and J 3 bases; bases outside gene matches: 3. The CDR3 totals 13 residues. CDR3: CASSRQGYYGYTF. The CDR3 bases are TGTGCCAGCAGCCGACAGGGGTACTATGGCTACACCTTC.

This clone was observed once. This rearrangement joins TRBV30 to TRBJ1-5; D call uncertain. This CDR3 contains 12 residues. Germline V CDR1 and CDR2: GTSNPN, SVGIG (reference sequence). Deletions cut 0 bases from V and 6 bases from J, with 6 bases between. CDR3: CAWSVRGQPQHF. In nucleotides, the CDR3 is TGTGCCTGGAGTGTTAGAGGTCAGCCCCAGCATTTT.

J is TRBJ1-1 and V is TRBV5-1; D possibly corresponds to TRBD1 (5 bases). The V gene's germline CDR1 is SGHRS and CDR2 YFSETQ. This CDR3 region has 15 residues. Trimming shortened V by 7 bases and J by 0 bases, and 16 bases separated the two germline ends. As DNA, the CDR3 is TGCGCCAGCCAACCCGGGAGGGGCATGAACACTGAAGCTTTCTTT. Amino acid sequence: CASQPGRGMNTEAFF.

V and J are TRBV18 and TRBJ2-5; D assignment may be TRBD1 or TRBD2 (5 bases each). The V end was cut by 1 base, the J end by 2 bases, with 11 bases between. The V gene's germline CDR1 is KGHSH and CDR2 LQKENI. The CDR3 spans 15 residues. CDR3 region: CASSPRGLAQETQYF. The CDR3 DNA sequence: TGTGCCAGCTCACCACGGGGCTTAGCGCAAGAGACCCAGTACTTC.

The rearrangement uses TRBV19 and TRBJ2-5; possible D gene TRBD2, 6 bases. The CDR3 length is 17 residues. Germline V gene data show CDR1 as LNHDA and CDR2 as SQIVND (reference sequence). V dropped 3 bases and J dropped 5 bases, with 22 bases sitting between them. CDR3 sequence: CASSMMSREPPRETQYF. The DNA for the CDR3 is TGTGCCAGTAGTATGATGTCCCGGGAGCCCCCTAGGGAGACCCAGTACTTC.

The rearrangement links TRBV21-1 to TRBJ1-3; the table calls TRBD1, which could not be checked here. TRBV21-1 is reported as a pseudogene. The CDR3 extends over 14 amino acids. The chain's CDR3 is CASSDRGSGNTIYF. In DNA form, the CDR3 reads TGTGCCAGCAGCGACAGGGGTTCTGGAAACACCATATATTTT.

The chain joins TRBV27 to TRBJ2-7; unclear D gene. V lost 6 bases, J lost 1 base, and 22 bases lay in between. CDR3 size: 17 residues. Germline loops: CDR1 MNHEY, CDR2 SMNVEV (reference sequence). The CDR3 loop reads CASSSRLSEKPSYEQYF. DNA for the CDR3: TGTGCCAGCAGCTCTCGATTATCCGAGAAACCTTCCTACGAGCAGTACTTC.

The chain's CDR3 is CASSPGRGETQYF. The CDR3, as DNA: TGCGCCAGCAGCCCGGGCAGGGGAGAGACCCAGTACTTC. This chain uses TRBV5-1 with TRBJ2-5, with TRBD1 as a possible D gene (6 bases). CDR3 length: 13 amino acids. Germline V lookup: CDR1 SGHRS, CDR2 YFSETQ. V was clipped by 4 bases and J by 4 bases, with 11 bases between them.

The chain is built from TRBV4-3 and TRBJ1-3, with TRBD1 matching 9 bases. Germline lookup yields CDR1 LGHNA and CDR2 YSLEER. V lost 0 bases, J lost 2 bases, and 5 bases stayed unmatched. The CDR3 spans 17 residues. The CDR3: CASSQDWGDRAGNTIYF. The CDR3 region has the DNA TGCGCCAGCAGCCAAGATTGGGGGGACAGGGCTGGAAACACCATATATTTT.